The sequence of this T cell receptor beta chain was determined in a study of low-dose radiotherapy and immunotherapy resistance in tumors. Study-wide context: One day before radiation and immunotherapy, intravenous cyclophosphamide 200 mg/m2 was administered, with this repeated every two weeks. Oral aspirin at 300 mg was taken daily by patients for four cycles, beginning on cycle 1 day 1.

Alpha- and beta-chain coverage of first-strand cDNA came from TRAV- and TRBV-specific primers. For amplifying TCRs, the PCR ran for about 22 cycles with Phusion, which was used together with a constant-region primer and the adapter on the V primers. It was by in vitro transcription that isolated mRNA was amplified. TCRdb reprocessed the reads with MiXCR, giving one entry per CDR3 protein. The data show fewer than 50,000 distinct CDR3 sequences, approximately 26% seen once. Germline loops: CDR1 LGHNA, CDR2 YNFKEQ. With 0 bases removed from V and 6 bases from J, the gap between germline ends came to 12 bases. The CDR3 covers 15 residues. The time point is: after trial treatment. The treatment was: LDRT plus nivolumab, ipilimumab, low-dose cyclophosphamide and aspirin (RACIN trial). In this sample, this clonotype turned up many times.

This sequence joins TRBV4-2 and TRBJ1-5; D may be TRBD1 (6 bases). This sample comprised PBMCs, obtained after low-dose radiotherapy plus immunotherapy. The receptor's source is a male donor with prostate cancer. The CDR3, as DNA: TGTGCCAGCAGCCAAGATCGTTGGGGGGCTCAGCCCCAGCATTTT. It translates to CASSQDRWGAQPQHF.